Listed below are T cell receptor beta chains from one sample, sequenced in a study of blood T cells in healthy people across ages. Each CDR3 protein is one row after TCRdb ran MiXCR on the 5' RACE reads. The sample gives 1.5 million to 2 million distinct CDR3 sequences, 30% to 40% of which show up once; 23% is in the top ten. Sequencing was done on a sample of blood. These receptors originate from a human donor in good health. The CDR3 runs from the conserved cysteine through the conserved F or W. D genes are given only for firm matches. Size values are once, few and many counts, or a class for expanded clones, and some rows have none.

d_call: .; v_call: TRBV29-1; j_call: TRBJ2-6; clone_size: few; cdr3_aa: CSVSQGDQSRANVLTF; cdr3_nt: TGCAGCGTCTCCCAAGGGGACCAGTCTCGGGCCAACGTCCTGACTTTC
d_call: .; v_call: TRBV12-3/TRBV12-4; j_call: TRBJ2-7; clone_size: .; cdr3_aa: CASSPEGYERYF; cdr3_nt: TGTGCCAGCAGTCCGGAGGGTTACGAGCGGTACTTC
d_call: .; v_call: TRBV7-3; j_call: TRBJ2-2; clone_size: few; cdr3_aa: CASSLSSPRPNPNTGEPFF; cdr3_nt: TGTGCCAGCAGCTTATCTTCACCGCGCCCCAATCCGAACACCGGGGAGCCGTTTTTT
d_call: TRBD2; v_call: TRBV2; j_call: TRBJ2-1; clone_size: few; cdr3_aa: CASTTSGGANEQFF; cdr3_nt: TGTGCCAGCACGACTAGCGGGGGGGCGAATGAGCAGTTCTTC
d_call: .; v_call: TRBV9; j_call: TRBJ2-7; clone_size: few; cdr3_aa: CASSEGGIQGYEQYF; cdr3_nt: TGTGCCAGCAGCGAAGGAGGGATCCAGGGCTACGAGCAGTACTTC
d_call: .; v_call: TRBV12-3/TRBV12-4; j_call: TRBJ2-3; clone_size: .; cdr3_aa: CASSFEDNRADTQYF; cdr3_nt: TGTGCCAGCAGTTTCGAGGACAATAGAGCAGATACGCAGTATTTT
d_call: .; v_call: TRBV10-3; j_call: TRBJ2-7; clone_size: .; cdr3_aa: CAISERGSSCEQYF; cdr3_nt: TGTGCCATCAGTGAGCGGGGGAGCTCCTGCGAGCAGTACTTC
d_call: .; v_call: TRBV12-3/TRBV12-4; j_call: TRBJ1-2; clone_size: .; cdr3_aa: CASSSTSLYGYTF; cdr3_nt: TGTGCCAGCAGCTCGACATCCTTATATGGCTACACCTTC
d_call: .; v_call: TRBV4-1; j_call: TRBJ1-2; clone_size: .; cdr3_aa: CAGSQEDHYGYTF; cdr3_nt: TGCGCCGGCAGCCAAGAGGACCACTATGGCTACACCTTC
d_call: TRBD1; v_call: TRBV6-2/TRBV6-3; j_call: TRBJ1-1; clone_size: .; cdr3_aa: CASTLGQGVQGGTEAFF; cdr3_nt: TGTGCCAGCACCCTGGGACAGGGGGTTCAAGGGGGAACTGAAGCTTTCTTT
d_call: .; v_call: TRBV5-1; j_call: TRBJ2-1; clone_size: .; cdr3_aa: CASSLPGSNEQFF; cdr3_nt: TGCGCCAGCAGCTTGCCGGGTAGCAATGAACAGTTCTTC
d_call: TRBD2; v_call: TRBV2; j_call: TRBJ2-1; clone_size: .; cdr3_aa: CAGGGTSSNEQFF; cdr3_nt: TGTGCCGGCGGGGGGACGTCGTCCAATGAGCAGTTCTTC
d_call: .; v_call: TRBV5-1; j_call: TRBJ1-4; clone_size: .; cdr3_aa: CASSLASEGEKLFF; cdr3_nt: TGCGCCAGCAGCTTGGCCTCGGAGGGAGAAAAACTGTTTTTT
d_call: TRBD1; v_call: TRBV7-9; j_call: TRBJ2-2; clone_size: .; cdr3_aa: CASSPQGVRTGELFF; cdr3_nt: TGTGCCAGCAGCCCCCAGGGGGTTCGGACCGGGGAGCTGTTTTTT
d_call: TRBD2; v_call: TRBV7-9; j_call: TRBJ2-7; clone_size: .; cdr3_aa: CASSLGLAEGSEQYF; cdr3_nt: TGTGCCAGCAGCTTAGGACTAGCGGAGGGATCCGAGCAGTACTTC
d_call: TRBD1; v_call: TRBV20-1; j_call: TRBJ1-2; clone_size: .; cdr3_aa: CSAGGTGNGYTF; cdr3_nt: TGCAGTGCAGGGGGGACAGGGAATGGCTACACCTTC
d_call: .; v_call: TRBV11-1; j_call: TRBJ1-1; clone_size: .; cdr3_aa: CASSLTEGNTEAFF; cdr3_nt: TGTGCCAGCAGCTTAACGGAGGGTAACACTGAAGCTTTCTTT
d_call: TRBD2; v_call: TRBV5-1; j_call: TRBJ2-1; clone_size: .; cdr3_aa: CASSLTGGGYSEQFF; cdr3_nt: TGCGCCAGCAGCTTAACCGGGGGGGGGTACAGTGAGCAGTTCTTC
d_call: .; v_call: TRBV2; j_call: TRBJ2-7; clone_size: few; cdr3_aa: CASSARQVYEQYF; cdr3_nt: TGTGCCAGCAGTGCGAGACAAGTCTACGAGCAGTACTTC
d_call: .; v_call: TRBV28; j_call: TRBJ2-7; clone_size: few; cdr3_aa: CASRLGRQSSYEQYF; cdr3_nt: TGTGCCAGCAGGCTGGGACGGCAAAGCTCCTACGAGCAGTACTTC
d_call: .; v_call: TRBV20-1; j_call: TRBJ2-1; clone_size: .; cdr3_aa: CSASFGGVSYNEQFF; cdr3_nt: TGCAGTGCTAGTTTCGGCGGGGTCTCCTACAATGAGCAGTTCTTC
d_call: .; v_call: TRBV24-1; j_call: TRBJ2-7; clone_size: few; cdr3_aa: CATSRGMGASYEQYF; cdr3_nt: TGTGCCACCAGTCGGGGGATGGGCGCATCCTACGAGCAGTACTTC
d_call: .; v_call: TRBV15; j_call: TRBJ1-2; clone_size: .; cdr3_aa: CATSRGGSQSYYGYTF; cdr3_nt: TGTGCCACCAGCAGAGGAGGCAGCCAGAGTTACTATGGCTACACCTTC
d_call: .; v_call: TRBV3-1; j_call: TRBJ1-5; clone_size: few; cdr3_aa: CASSQDAGNQPQHF; cdr3_nt: TGTGCCAGCAGCCAAGATGCAGGGAATCAGCCCCAGCATTTT
d_call: .; v_call: TRBV15; j_call: TRBJ2-1; clone_size: once; cdr3_aa: CATSRAGEQFF; cdr3_nt: TGTGCCACCAGCAGAGCAGGGGAGCAGTTCTTC
d_call: TRBD1; v_call: TRBV5-1; j_call: TRBJ1-1; clone_size: once; cdr3_aa: CASSGGDRNTEAFF; cdr3_nt: TGCGCCAGCAGCGGGGGGGACAGAAACACTGAAGCTTTCTTT
d_call: .; v_call: TRBV19; j_call: TRBJ1-1; clone_size: .; cdr3_aa: CASSMVRAQGEAFF; cdr3_nt: TGTGCCAGTAGTATGGTTCGGGCACAGGGAGAAGCTTTCTTT
d_call: .; v_call: TRBV20-1; j_call: TRBJ2-1; clone_size: few; cdr3_aa: CSAMAPQGNEQFF; cdr3_nt: TGCAGTGCTATGGCTCCTCAGGGCAATGAGCAGTTCTTC
d_call: .; v_call: TRBV6-5; j_call: TRBJ1-1; clone_size: .; cdr3_aa: CASRNPDSLNTEAFF; cdr3_nt: TGTGCCAGCAGGAACCCGGACAGTCTGAACACTGAAGCTTTCTTT
d_call: TRBD2; v_call: TRBV6-6; j_call: TRBJ2-2; clone_size: .; cdr3_aa: CASTTRGLANTGELFF; cdr3_nt: TGTGCCAGCACTACCCGGGGACTAGCTAACACCGGGGAGCTGTTTTTT
d_call: TRBD1; v_call: TRBV5-1; j_call: TRBJ1-4; clone_size: .; cdr3_aa: CASSPGDRGSEKRFF; cdr3_nt: TGCGCCAGCAGCCCCGGGGACAGGGGTAGTGAAAAACGGTTTTTT
d_call: TRBD1; v_call: TRBV4-2; j_call: TRBJ2-7; clone_size: .; cdr3_aa: CVSSQGGGQGAYEQYF; cdr3_nt: TGTGTCAGCAGCCAAGGGGGCGGACAGGGGGCCTACGAGCAGTACTTC
d_call: .; v_call: TRBV25-1; j_call: TRBJ1-1; clone_size: .; cdr3_aa: CASCEGRNTEAFF; cdr3_nt: TGTGCCAGCTGTGAGGGGAGGAACACTGAAGCTTTCTTT
d_call: TRBD2; v_call: TRBV28; j_call: TRBJ2-7; clone_size: few; cdr3_aa: CASKLSGSFYEQYF; cdr3_nt: TGTGCCAGTAAATTAAGCGGGAGCTTCTACGAGCAGTACTTC
d_call: .; v_call: TRBV20-1; j_call: TRBJ2-5; clone_size: few; cdr3_aa: CSASYRARTQYF; cdr3_nt: TGCAGTGCTAGTTACAGGGCACGGACCCAGTACTTC
d_call: .; v_call: TRBV19; j_call: TRBJ2-2; clone_size: .; cdr3_aa: CASSINGYTGELFF; cdr3_nt: TGTGCCAGTAGTATAAACGGTTACACCGGGGAGCTGTTTTTT
d_call: TRBD1; v_call: TRBV7-6; j_call: TRBJ1-1; clone_size: few; cdr3_aa: CASSSLQGGTEAFF; cdr3_nt: TGTGCCAGCAGCTCCCTCCAGGGGGGCACTGAAGCTTTCTTT
d_call: .; v_call: TRBV12-3/TRBV12-4; j_call: TRBJ2-4; clone_size: .; cdr3_aa: CASSYDNNIQYF; cdr3_nt: TGTGCCAGCAGCTACGACAATAACATTCAGTACTTC
d_call: TRBD2; v_call: TRBV12-3/TRBV12-4; j_call: TRBJ2-3; clone_size: few; cdr3_aa: CASRSPGLASDTQYF; cdr3_nt: TGTGCCAGCAGATCACCGGGACTAGCCTCAGATACGCAGTATTTT
d_call: .; v_call: TRBV7-2; j_call: TRBJ1-1; clone_size: few; cdr3_aa: CASSVQGRLGAEAFF; cdr3_nt: TGTGCCAGCAGCGTCCAGGGCCGACTGGGAGCTGAAGCTTTCTTT
d_call: TRBD2; v_call: TRBV20-1; j_call: TRBJ2-7; clone_size: .; cdr3_aa: CSARRTSSYEQYF; cdr3_nt: TGCAGTGCCCGCCGGACTAGCTCCTACGAGCAGTACTTC
d_call: .; v_call: TRBV10-2; j_call: TRBJ1-2; clone_size: .; cdr3_aa: CASSDRPDGYTF; cdr3_nt: TGCGCCAGCAGTGACAGACCCGATGGCTACACCTTC
d_call: TRBD2; v_call: TRBV2; j_call: TRBJ2-3; clone_size: .; cdr3_aa: CASSDLGLPTYPTDTQYF; cdr3_nt: TGTGCCAGCAGTGACCTGGGACTACCTACTTATCCCACAGATACGCAGTATTTT